The T cell receptor (beta chain) under discussion was sequenced for a study of shared clonotypes between healthy human individuals. Data came from immunoSEQ multiplex PCR; TCRdb stores just in-frame clones and leaves some out. This table holds millions of clones, over 85% found once. The study, taken as a whole, reports: The represented genetic and exposure-history diversity was limited by the small number of donors. A reduction in generation probabilities was seen for non-shared clonotypes relative to those shared by all four donors.

About this clone: What it binds is unknown.

With 4 bases clipped from V and 6 bases from J, the junction kept 9 bases outside the gene matches. Germline V gene lookup returns CDR1 MNHEY and CDR2 SMNVEV (reference sequence). The length of the CDR3 is 14 residues. The sample consisted of naive CD4+ T cells sorted from blood. Subset noted: CD45RA+ positively selected. The chain has TRBV27 and TRBJ2-7; TRBD2 matches 7 bases. This TCR was sampled from a man between 18 and 29 years old in good health. This CDR3 reads CASSSIGEGSEQYF. CDR3 nucleotides: TGTGCCAGCAGTTCGATAGGGGAGGGCAGCGAGCAGTACTTC.